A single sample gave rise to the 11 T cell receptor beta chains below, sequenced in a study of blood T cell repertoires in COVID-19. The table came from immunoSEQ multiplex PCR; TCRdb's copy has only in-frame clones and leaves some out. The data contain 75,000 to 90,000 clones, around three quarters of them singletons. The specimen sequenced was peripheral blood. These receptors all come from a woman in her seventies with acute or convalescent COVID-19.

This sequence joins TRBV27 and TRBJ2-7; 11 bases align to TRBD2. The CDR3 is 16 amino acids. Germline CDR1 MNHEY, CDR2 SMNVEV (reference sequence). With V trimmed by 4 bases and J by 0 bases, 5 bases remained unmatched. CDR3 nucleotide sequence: TGTGCCAGCAGTTCCTACGGGACTAGCGGCTCCTACGAGCAGTACTTC. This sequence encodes CASSSYGTSGSYEQYF.

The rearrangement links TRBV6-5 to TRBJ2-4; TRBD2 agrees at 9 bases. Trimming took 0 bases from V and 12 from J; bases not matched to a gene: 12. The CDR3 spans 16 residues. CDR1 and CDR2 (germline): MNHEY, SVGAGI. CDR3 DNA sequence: TGTGCCAGCAGTTACTCGACGGCGGGGGGGCGGGGAGCTCAGTACTTC. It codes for CASSYSTAGGRGAQYF.

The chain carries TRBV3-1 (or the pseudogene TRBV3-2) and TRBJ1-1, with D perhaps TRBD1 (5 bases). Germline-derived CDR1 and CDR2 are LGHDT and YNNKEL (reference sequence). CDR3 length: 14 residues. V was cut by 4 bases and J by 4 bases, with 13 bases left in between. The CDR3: CASSPSLGLTEAFF. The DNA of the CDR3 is TGTGCCAGCAGCCCTTCTCTGGGGCTCACTGAAGCTTTCTTT.

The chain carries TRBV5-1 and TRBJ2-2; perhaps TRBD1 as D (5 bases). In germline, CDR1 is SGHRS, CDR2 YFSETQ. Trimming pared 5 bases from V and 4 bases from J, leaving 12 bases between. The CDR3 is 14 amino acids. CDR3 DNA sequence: TGCGCCAGCAGGGGGCTCGCGGCCACCGGGGAGCTGTTTTTT. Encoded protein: CASRGLAATGELFF.

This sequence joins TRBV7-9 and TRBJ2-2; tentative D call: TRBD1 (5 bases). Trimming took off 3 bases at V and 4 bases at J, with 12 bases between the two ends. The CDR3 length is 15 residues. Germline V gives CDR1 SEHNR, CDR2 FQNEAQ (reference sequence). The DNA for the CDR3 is TGTGCCAGCAGCTTCTATGGGGCCGGCACCGGGGAGCTGTTTTTT. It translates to CASSFYGAGTGELFF.

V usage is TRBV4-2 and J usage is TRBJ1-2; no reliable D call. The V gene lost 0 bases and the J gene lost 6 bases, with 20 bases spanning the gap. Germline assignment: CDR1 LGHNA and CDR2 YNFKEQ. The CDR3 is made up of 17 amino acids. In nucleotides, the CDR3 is TGTGCCAGCAGCCAAGAAGTGGGTGCCATTAACTATGATGGCTACACCTTC. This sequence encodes CASSQEVGAINYDGYTF.

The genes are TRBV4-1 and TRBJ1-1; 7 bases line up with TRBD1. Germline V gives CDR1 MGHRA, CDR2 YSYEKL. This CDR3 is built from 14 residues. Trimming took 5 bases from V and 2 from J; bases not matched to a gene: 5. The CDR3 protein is CASSFGTANTEAFF. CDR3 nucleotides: TGCGCCAGCAGCTTCGGGACAGCCAACACTGAAGCTTTCTTT.

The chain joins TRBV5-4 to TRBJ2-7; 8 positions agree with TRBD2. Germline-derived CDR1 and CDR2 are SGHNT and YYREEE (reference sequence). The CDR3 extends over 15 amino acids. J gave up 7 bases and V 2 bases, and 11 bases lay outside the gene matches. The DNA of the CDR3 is TGTGCCAGCAGCTTTATTTCGGGGGGGCCCCAAGAGCAGTACTTC. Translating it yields CASSFISGGPQEQYF.

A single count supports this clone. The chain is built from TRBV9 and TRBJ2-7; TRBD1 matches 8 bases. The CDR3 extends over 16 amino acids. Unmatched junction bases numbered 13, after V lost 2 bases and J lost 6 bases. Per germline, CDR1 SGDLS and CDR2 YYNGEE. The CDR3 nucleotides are TGTGCCAGCAGCGTTACCCCTTCAGGGGGCAAGGGCGAGCAGTACTTC. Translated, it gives CASSVTPSGGKGEQYF.

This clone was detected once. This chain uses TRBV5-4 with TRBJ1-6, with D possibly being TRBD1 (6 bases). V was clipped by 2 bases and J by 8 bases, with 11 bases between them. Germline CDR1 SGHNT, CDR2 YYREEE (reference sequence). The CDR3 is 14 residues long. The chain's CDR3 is CASSFKSGDSPLHF. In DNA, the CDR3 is TGTGCCAGCAGCTTCAAGTCAGGGGATTCACCCCTCCACTTT.

The CDR3, as DNA: TGTGCCAGCAGTTCGGCCCGGACAGGTACGGTGTTTTTT. Translating it yields CASSSARTGTVFF. The chain is built from TRBV5-6 and TRBJ1-4; 7 bases agree with TRBD1. Germline V gives CDR1 SGHDT, CDR2 YYEEEE. This CDR3 contains 13 residues. After removal of 5 bases from V and 15 bases from J, the junction contained 13 bases not matched to a gene.